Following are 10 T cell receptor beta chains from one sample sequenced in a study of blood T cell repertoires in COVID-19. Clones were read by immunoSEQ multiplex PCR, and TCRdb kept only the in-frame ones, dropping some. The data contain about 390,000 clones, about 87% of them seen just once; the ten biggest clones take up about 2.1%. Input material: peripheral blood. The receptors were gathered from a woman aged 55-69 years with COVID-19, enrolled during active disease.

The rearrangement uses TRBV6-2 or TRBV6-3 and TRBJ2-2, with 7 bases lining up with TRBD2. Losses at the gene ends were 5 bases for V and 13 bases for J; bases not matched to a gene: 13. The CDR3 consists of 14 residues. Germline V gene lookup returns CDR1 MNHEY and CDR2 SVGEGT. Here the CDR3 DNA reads TGTGCCAGCAGTGGGGCCCTCAAGGGGAGGGGGCTGTTTTTT. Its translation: CASSGALKGRGLFF.

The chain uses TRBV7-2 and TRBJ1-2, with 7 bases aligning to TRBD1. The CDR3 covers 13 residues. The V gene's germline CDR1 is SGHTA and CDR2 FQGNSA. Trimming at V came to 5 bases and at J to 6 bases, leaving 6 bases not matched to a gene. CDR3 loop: CASSPSGTDGYTF. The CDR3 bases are TGTGCCAGCAGCCCTTCCGGGACAGATGGCTACACCTTC.

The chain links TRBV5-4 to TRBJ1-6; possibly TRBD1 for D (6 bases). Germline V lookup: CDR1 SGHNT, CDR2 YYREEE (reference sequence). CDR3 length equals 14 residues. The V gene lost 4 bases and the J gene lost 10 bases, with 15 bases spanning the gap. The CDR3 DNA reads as TGTGCCAGCAGCCGCACGGGGACAAGCTCACCCCTCCACTTT. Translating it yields CASSRTGTSSPLHF.

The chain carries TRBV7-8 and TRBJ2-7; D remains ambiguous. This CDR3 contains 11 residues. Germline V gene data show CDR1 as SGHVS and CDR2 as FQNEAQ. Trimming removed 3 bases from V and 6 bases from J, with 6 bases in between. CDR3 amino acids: CASSFQIEQYF. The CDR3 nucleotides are TGTGCCAGCAGCTTTCAGATCGAGCAGTACTTC. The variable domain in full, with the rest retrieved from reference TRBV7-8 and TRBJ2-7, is GAGVSQSPRYKVAKRGQDVALRCDPISGHVSLFWYQQALGQGPEFLTYFQNEAQLDKSGLPSDRFFAERPEGSVSTLKIQRTQQEDSAVYLCASSFQIEQYFGPGTRLTVT.

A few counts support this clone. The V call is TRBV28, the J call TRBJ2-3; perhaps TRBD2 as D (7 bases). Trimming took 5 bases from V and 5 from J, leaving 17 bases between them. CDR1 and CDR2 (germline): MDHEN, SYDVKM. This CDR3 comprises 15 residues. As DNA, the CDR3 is TGTGCCAGCAGTCCTATCGGGGGGCGCGGAGATACGCAGTATTTT. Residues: CASSPIGGRGDTQYF.

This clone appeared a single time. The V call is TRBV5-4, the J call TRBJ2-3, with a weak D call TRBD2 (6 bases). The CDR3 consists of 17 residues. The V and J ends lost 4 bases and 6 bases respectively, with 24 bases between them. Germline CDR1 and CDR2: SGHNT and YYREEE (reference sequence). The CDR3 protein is CASSPRKRAAGSDTQYF. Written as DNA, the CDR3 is TGTGCCAGCAGCCCACGGAAGCGGGCTGCAGGTTCTGATACGCAGTATTTT.

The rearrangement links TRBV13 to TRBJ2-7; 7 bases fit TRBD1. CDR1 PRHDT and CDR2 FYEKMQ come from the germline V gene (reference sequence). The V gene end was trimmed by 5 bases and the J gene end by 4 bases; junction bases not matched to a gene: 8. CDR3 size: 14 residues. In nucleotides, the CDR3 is TGTGCCAGCAGCCCCCGGACAGGTAGATACGAGCAGTACTTC. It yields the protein CASSPRTGRYEQYF.

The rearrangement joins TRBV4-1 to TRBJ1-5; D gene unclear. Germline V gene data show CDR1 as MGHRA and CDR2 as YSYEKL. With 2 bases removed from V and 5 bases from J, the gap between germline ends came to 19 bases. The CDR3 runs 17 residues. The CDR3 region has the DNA TGCGCCAGCAGCCAAAGGCAGGCCTCGTACTCCTATCAGCCCCAGCATTTT. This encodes CASSQRQASYSYQPQHF.

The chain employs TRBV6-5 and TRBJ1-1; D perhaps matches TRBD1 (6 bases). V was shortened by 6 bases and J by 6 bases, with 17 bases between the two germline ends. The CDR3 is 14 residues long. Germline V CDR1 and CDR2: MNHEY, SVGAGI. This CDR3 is CASRYLTGTAEAFF. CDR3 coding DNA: TGTGCCAGCAGGTATCTCACAGGGACGGCTGAAGCTTTCTTT.

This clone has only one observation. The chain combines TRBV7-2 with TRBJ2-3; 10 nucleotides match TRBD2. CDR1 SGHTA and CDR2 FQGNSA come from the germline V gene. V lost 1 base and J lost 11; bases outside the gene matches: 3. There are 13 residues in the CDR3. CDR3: CASSLGLAGEQYF. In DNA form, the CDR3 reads TGTGCCAGCAGCTTAGGGCTAGCGGGGGAGCAGTATTTT.